A selection of T cell receptor beta chains follows, all from one sample in a study of CXCR3-negative and CXCR3-positive naive CD8 T cells. TCRdb re-called the 5' RACE reads; every CDR3 protein appears as one record, without DNA. Its listing shows some 120,000 distinct CDR3 sequences. Sequenced material: naive CXCR3+ CD8+ T cells from blood. These receptors came from a human donor in good health. Some clones in this sample may be carry-over from other donors' samples. CDR3s include the opening cysteine and the closing phenylalanine or tryptophan.

j_call	v_call	cdr3_aa
TRBJ2-2	TRBV20-1	CSARGDYLNTGELFF
TRBJ1-1	TRBV7-9	CASRLNTEAFF
TRBJ2-7	TRBV7-3	CASSLCVSGEEGQAGHYEQYF
TRBJ1-4	TRBV21-1	CASSKVGRTLGGKNCFF
TRBJ1-2	TRBV27	CASSLGQFTNYGYTF
TRBJ2-2	TRBV7-9	CASSFSGSGELFF
TRBJ2-5	TRBV29-1	CSGRQGEETQYF
TRBJ2-1	TRBV11-2	CASSLRQGWDEQFF
TRBJ2-7	TRBV10-3	CAISESSGRSYEQYF
TRBJ1-1	TRBV7-9	CASSLERTGDTEAFF
TRBJ1-1	TRBV29-1	CSVGVPTEAFF
TRBJ2-2	TRBV29-1	CSGDRAGELFF
TRBJ2-7	TRBV5-6	CASSLWLAGGYEQYF
TRBJ1-1	TRBV29-1	CSVVRQNTEAFF
TRBJ2-5	TRBV7-8	CASSYPTSGGGETQYF
TRBJ2-1	TRBV28	CASSSPFGTGNNEQFF
TRBJ2-3	TRBV12-3/TRBV12-4	CASSLSTDTQYF
TRBJ2-3	TRBV7-3	CASSLGQLGYTDTQYF
TRBJ2-6	TRBV15	CATQGLLDGVLTF
TRBJ2-7	TRBV7-2	CASSPDVAGVSYEQYF
TRBJ1-5	TRBV7-9	CASSKDRTTSNQPQHF
TRBJ2-7	TRBV20-1	CSARDPDRGLYEQYF
TRBJ1-1	TRBV7-9	CASSPGQYTEAFF
TRBJ2-3	TRBV27	CASSLDRDADTQYF
TRBJ1-5	TRBV28	CASSLSTRQSPNQPQHF
TRBJ2-1	TRBV9	CASSAHSERGDHNEQFF
TRBJ1-1	TRBV29-1	CSVAGLTEAFF
TRBJ2-2	TRBV5-6	CASSEQDGELFF
TRBJ2-2	TRBV6-6	CASSYTGNTGELFF
TRBJ2-1	TRBV4-1	CASGSGGRLYNEQFF
TRBJ2-1	TRBV29-1	CSVVSAEDSYNEQFF
TRBJ2-3	TRBV7-9	CAIYLPELLAGEPRDTQYF
TRBJ2-7	TRBV28	CASRQDIQTSGTTYEQYF
TRBJ2-7	TRBV10-3	CAISRQGQQYF
TRBJ2-7	TRBV14	CASSPAPSREQYF
TRBJ2-1	TRBV19	CASSITVNSGSSYNEQFF
TRBJ2-5	TRBV5-1	CASSLGISGLANEETQYF
TRBJ2-1	TRBV18	CASSQSSGDSNNEQFF
TRBJ2-7	TRBV3-1	CASSHRWGENEQYF
TRBJ1-1	TRBV4-1	CASSRTPQGATEAFF
TRBJ2-7	TRBV29-1	CSVESARTGYEQYF
TRBJ2-7	TRBV20-1	CSVKSSWDAYEQYF
TRBJ1-1	TRBV5-6	CASSLASDIYTEAFF
TRBJ1-1	TRBV30	CAWSVDEWGTEAFF
TRBJ1-2	TRBV6-6	CASIRSLEGGIPGQAGYTF